These 31 T cell receptor beta chains were all obtained from the same sample, sequenced in a study of T cell repertoires in cytomegalovirus infection (dated by TCRdb to about 2019). The treatment or condition label for this specimen denotes: in vitro stimulation with specific CMV peptide epitopes to enrich CMV-specific T cells. Their antigens remain unidentified. Sequencing relied on an Illumina HiSeq 1500. The raw public data were reprocessed by TCRdb itself: fastp quality trimming at Q25, MiXCR clonotype calling, in-frame beta chains only. Records with the same CDR3 protein are collapsed into one entry carrying the most frequent genes and DNA. This sample has approximately 1,000,000 distinct CDR3 sequences in its table, and about 33% of those were observed once. Roughly an eighth of the sample comes from the top ten. Material: cultured CD8+ T cells from PBMCs, obtained from culture after CMV antigen stimulation. The receptors shown here come from a human donor in good health (CMV status not recorded). Some clones in this sample may be carry-over from other donors' samples.

V gene TRBV12-5 combines with J gene TRBJ1-1; no clear D gene. The CDR3 is 13 amino acids. V lost 0 bases and J lost 11, with 13 bases in between. Looked up from germline, CDR1 is LGHNT and CDR2 is FRNRAP. The CDR3, as DNA: TGTGCTAGTGGTTTGGTACTTCAGGCGGAGGCTTTCTTT. It encodes CASGLVLQAEAFF.

The chain joins TRBV6-5 to TRBJ1-5; no reliable D call. Germline CDR1 MNHEY, CDR2 SVGAGI. CDR3 size: 15 residues. V gave up 0 bases and J gave up 2 bases, with 8 bases separating them. The DNA of the CDR3 is TGTGCCAGCAGTTACTCTCCCCAGGGCAATCAGCCCCAGCATTTT. Translation: CASSYSPQGNQPQHF.

This clonotype was seen just once. A much more abundant neighbour one base away suggests this may be a read error. The chain uses TRBV9 and TRBJ2-5; the match to TRBD2 covers 10 bases. The CDR3 is 17 amino acids. The germline CDR1 and CDR2 sequences are SGDLS and YYNGEE. The CDR3 coding sequence is TGTACCAGCAGCGTAGGCGGTCTAGCGGGGGTCCAAGAGACCCAGTACTTC. Protein product: CTSSVGGLAGVQETQYF.

This clonotype was found a few times. V and J are TRBV6-8 and TRBJ1-1; D ambiguous. Germline V gene data show CDR1 as MNHGY and CDR2 as SAAAGT. The CDR3 covers 14 residues. Trimming pared 0 bases from V and 5 bases from J, leaving 10 bases between. The chain's CDR3 is CASSYSGSGTEAFF. In DNA, the CDR3 is TGTGCCAGCAGTTACTCTGGGTCGGGGACTGAAGCTTTCTTT.

This clonotype showed up just a few times. The chain has TRBV24-1 and TRBJ2-5; D possibly corresponds to TRBD2 (6 bases). CDR1 and CDR2 from the germline V gene are KGHDR and SFDVKD. There are 16 residues in the CDR3. Trimming took 3 bases from V and 4 from J, leaving 17 bases between them. CDR3 region: CATSDRDWKNGETQYF. As DNA, the CDR3 is TGTGCCACCAGTGATCGGGACTGGAAAAACGGAGAGACCCAGTACTTC.

The chain carries TRBV27 and TRBJ1-5; D possibly corresponds to TRBD1 (6 bases). Germline-derived CDR1 and CDR2 are MNHEY and SMNVEV (reference sequence). The CDR3 runs 14 residues. The V end lost 6 bases, the J end lost 6 bases, and 15 bases lay between the germline ends. The CDR3 DNA is TGTGCCAGCAGGCTAGGGGGGGCCGGTCAGCCCCAGCATTTT. Its translation: CASRLGGAGQPQHF.

The chain joins TRBV29-1 to TRBJ1-5; D is undetermined. From germline, CDR1 is SQVTM and CDR2 ANQGSEA. The CDR3 covers 13 residues. V was pared by 4 bases and J by 7 bases, with 14 bases between. CDR3 coding DNA: TGCAGCGTTGGTTTTTTCGAGGGACAGCCCCAGCATTTT. Residues: CSVGFFEGQPQHF.

This clonotype was detected ten times or more. V and J are TRBV7-6 and TRBJ2-2; D unclear. Germline V lookup: CDR1 SGHVS, CDR2 FNYEAQ. Trimming removed 5 bases from V and 5 bases from J, with 12 bases in between. The CDR3 runs 14 residues. The CDR3 DNA reads as TGTGCCAGCAGCCCACTAATGCAAACCGGGGAGCTGTTTTTT. Its translation: CASSPLMQTGELFF.

This clonotype was detected ten times or more. This sequence joins TRBV12-3 or TRBV12-4 and TRBJ2-6; D may match TRBD1 or TRBD2 (6 bases each). The CDR3 runs 16 residues. Between the trimmed V and J ends, which lost 4 bases and 4 bases, there was a span of 14 bases. The CDR3 coding sequence is TGTGCCAGCAGTTCCCCGGGGGCGAGCGGGGCCAACGTCCTGACTTTC. This codes for CASSSPGASGANVLTF.

The genes are TRBV27 and TRBJ2-1; TRBD2 aligns across 7 bases. Trimming cost V 6 bases and J 4 bases; bases outside gene matches: 9. The CDR3 sequence is 15 residues long. Germline V CDR1 and CDR2: MNHEY, SMNVEV (reference sequence). The CDR3 DNA follows: TGTGCCAGCAGGCGGACTAGTCGTATATACAATGAGCAGTTCTTC. Translated: CASRRTSRIYNEQFF.

This chain links TRBV28 with TRBJ2-3; 7 bases agree with TRBD1. The CDR3 contains 15 residues. J was trimmed by 1 base and V by 4 bases; bases with no gene match: 5. Per germline, CDR1 MDHEN and CDR2 SYDVKM. The CDR3 DNA reads as TGTGCCAGCAGTTCCGACAGGGTGGGCACAGATACGCAGTATTTT. This codes for CASSSDRVGTDTQYF.

In this sample, this clonotype turned up a few times. This chain links TRBV4-3 with TRBJ2-1, with 9 bases matching TRBD1. The junction had 10 bases not matched to a gene; V was cut back by 6 bases and J by 7 bases. Germline V lookup: CDR1 LGHNA, CDR2 YSLEER. The CDR3 spans 15 residues. The CDR3, as DNA: TGCGCCAGCAGTCCCGGGACAGGGATTAGGAATGAGCAGTTCTTC. It encodes CASSPGTGIRNEQFF.

The rearrangement joins TRBV5-5 to TRBJ1-2, with 8 bases that match TRBD1. V shed 2 bases, J shed 2 bases, and the junction held 5 bases outside the gene matches. This CDR3 is built from 15 residues. CDR1 and CDR2 from the germline V gene are SGHKS and YYEKEE (reference sequence). Written as DNA, the CDR3 is TGTGCCAGCAGCTTCCTGGACAGGGAAAACTATGGCTACACCTTC. Protein sequence: CASSFLDRENYGYTF.

This chain links TRBV10-3 with TRBJ2-7; tentatively, D is TRBD1 (5 bases). Germline lookup yields CDR1 ENHRY and CDR2 SYGVKD. V was pared by 4 bases and J by 2 bases, with 6 bases between. The CDR3 spans 12 residues. The CDR3 spells CAISGQTYEQYF. The CDR3 region has the DNA TGTGCCATCAGTGGACAGACCTACGAGCAGTACTTC.

The V and J genes are TRBV19 and TRBJ1-1; 7 bases are a match to TRBD1. The CDR3 totals 14 residues. The V gene's germline CDR1 is LNHDA and CDR2 SQIVND (reference sequence). Trimming at V came to 7 bases and at J to 6 bases, leaving 11 bases not matched to a gene. The CDR3 DNA sequence: TGTGCCAGTACCCCGACAGGGAGTAGCGCTGAAGCTTTCTTT. Translated: CASTPTGSSAEAFF.

This clonotype showed up just a few times. The chain carries TRBV15 and TRBJ2-1; 11 bases agree with TRBD2. Germline lookup yields CDR1 LNHNV and CDR2 YYDKDF (reference sequence). There are 15 residues in the CDR3. The J segment lost 4 bases and the V segment lost 5 bases, leaving 4 bases of the junction unmatched. CDR3 DNA: TGTGCCACCAGCCCGGGACTAGCGGCATACAATGAGCAGTTCTTC. It yields the protein CATSPGLAAYNEQFF.

This clonotype occurred many times. The chain uses TRBV7-9 and TRBJ2-5; TRBD2 might be the D (6 bases). Germline-derived CDR1 and CDR2 are SEHNR and FQNEAQ (reference sequence). There are 16 residues in the CDR3. Trimming cost V 0 bases and J 4 bases, with 15 bases left between them. This CDR3 is CASSLALRQGGETQYF. The CDR3 DNA reads as TGTGCCAGCAGCTTAGCGCTAAGGCAGGGAGGAGAGACCCAGTACTTC.

The chain uses TRBV4-1 and TRBJ2-1; no definite D call. Trimming removed 4 bases at V and 4 bases at J, with 14 bases between. There are 15 residues in the CDR3. Germline V CDR1 and CDR2: MGHRA, YSYEKL. The CDR3 nucleotides are TGCGCCAGCAGCCCCCGCACGGAATCTTACAATGAGCAGTTCTTC. Translated: CASSPRTESYNEQFF.

V usage is TRBV27 and J usage is TRBJ1-5, with TRBD1 identical over 9 bases. The germline V gene has CDR1 MNHEY and CDR2 SMNVEV (reference sequence). The CDR3 contains 16 residues. V gave up 8 bases and J gave up 4 bases; unmatched junction bases: 12. The DNA of the CDR3 is TGTGCCAGCCCCACAGGGGGAGGGACAGGGAATCAGCCCCAGCATTTT. It encodes CASPTGGGTGNQPQHF.

The sample holds a few counts of this clonotype. CDR3 loop: CASTIPNTGELFF. The CDR3, as DNA: TGCGCCAGCACCATACCGAACACCGGGGAGCTGTTTTTT. The gene calls are TRBV5-1 and TRBJ2-2; no reliable D call. The V end was cut by 6 bases, the J end by 0 bases, with 6 bases between. The CDR3 contains 13 residues. Per germline, CDR1 SGHRS and CDR2 YFSETQ.

The chain couples TRBV5-1 to TRBJ2-1, with unresolved D. CDR1 and CDR2 (germline): SGHRS, YFSETQ. V was shortened by 6 bases and J by 6 bases, with 10 bases between the two germline ends. The CDR3 consists of 12 residues. The CDR3 loop reads CASTPNANEQFF. CDR3 nucleotide sequence: TGCGCCAGCACCCCCAACGCCAATGAGCAGTTCTTC.

This clonotype was counted many times. The rearrangement joins TRBV7-2 to TRBJ1-3, with TRBD1 matching 8 bases. The V gene's germline CDR1 is SGHTA and CDR2 FQGNSA. Trimming at V came to 5 bases and at J to 0 bases, leaving 3 bases not matched to a gene. The CDR3 totals 15 residues. DNA for the CDR3: TGTGCCAGCAGCGTTACAGGGGGCTCTGGAAACACCATATATTTT. Its protein is CASSVTGGSGNTIYF. Using reference TRBV7-2 and TRBJ1-3 for the parts outside the CDR3, the full variable domain is GAGVSQSPSNKVTEKGKDVELRCDPISGHTALYWYRQSLGQGLEFLIYFQGNSAPDKSGLPSDRFSAERTGGSVSTLTIQRTQQEDSAVYLCASSVTGGSGNTIYFGEGSWLTVV.

This clonotype occurred a few times. The rearrangement uses TRBV4-1 and TRBJ2-1; D ambiguous. This CDR3 contains 15 residues. V lost 2 bases to trimming and J lost 0 bases, with 8 bases between them. CDR1 and CDR2 (germline): MGHRA, YSYEKL. The CDR3 protein is CASSQSPSSYNEQFF. In DNA, the CDR3 is TGCGCCAGCAGCCAAAGTCCTAGCTCCTACAATGAGCAGTTCTTC.

The genes are TRBV6-1 and TRBJ2-7; 9 bases are a match to TRBD1. The J segment lost 6 bases and the V segment lost 4 bases, leaving 7 bases of the junction unmatched. The CDR3 runs 14 residues. Germline V CDR1 and CDR2: MNHNS, SASEGT. CDR3 sequence: CASSVATGGSEQYF. The CDR3 bases are TGTGCCAGCAGTGTGGCCACAGGGGGCAGCGAGCAGTACTTC.

This clonotype was detected a few times. V usage is TRBV18 and J usage is TRBJ2-1; D might be TRBD2 (5 bases). Per the germline V gene, CDR1 is KGHSH and CDR2 is LQKENI. The CDR3 loop spans 14 amino acids. V was trimmed by 0 bases and J by 7 bases, leaving 10 bases between them. The CDR3 spells CASSPPGEGNEQFF. The DNA for the CDR3 is TGTGCCAGCTCACCACCCGGGGAAGGGAATGAGCAGTTCTTC.

The chain recombines TRBV7-9 with TRBJ2-5; perhaps TRBD2 as D (5 bases). Germline CDR1 is SEHNR and CDR2 is FQNEAQ (reference sequence). Between the trimmed V and J ends, which lost 8 bases and 5 bases, there was a span of 18 bases. The CDR3 has 14 amino acids. The DNA for the CDR3 is TGTGCCAGCTGCCCCGAGGGCATTGTCGAGACCCAGTACTTC. This codes for CASCPEGIVETQYF.

The chain employs TRBV10-3 and TRBJ1-2; 8 bases are shared with TRBD1. The CDR3 totals 15 residues. The V and J ends lost 5 bases and 3 bases, in that order; junction bases with no gene match: 8. Germline V gives CDR1 ENHRY, CDR2 SYGVKD. DNA for the CDR3: TGTGCCATCAGTCCGACAGGGGTTGCAGACTATGGCTACACCTTC. It yields the protein CAISPTGVADYGYTF.

V usage is TRBV19 and J usage is TRBJ2-1; D might be TRBD2 (5 bases). CDR3 size: 14 residues. CDR1 and CDR2 (germline): LNHDA, SQIVND (reference sequence). V was shortened by 0 bases and J by 8 bases, with 11 bases between the two germline ends. The CDR3: CASSIDGVPYEQFF. The CDR3 coding sequence is TGTGCCAGTAGTATAGACGGGGTTCCCTATGAGCAGTTCTTC. Full variable domain (remainder filled in from reference TRBV19 and TRBJ2-1): DGGITQSPKYLFRKEGQNVTLSCEQNLNHDAMYWYRQDPGQGLRLIYYSQIVNDFQKGDIAEGYSVSREKKESFPLTVTSAQKNPTAFYLCASSIDGVPYEQFFGPGTRLTVL.

This clonotype showed up just a few times. This clone may be a read error of a much larger clone one base away. This chain links TRBV27 with TRBJ1-1, with no clear D. The CDR3 has 13 residues. The ends were cut back, 6 bases at V and 1 base at J, with 9 bases in the middle. Germline-derived CDR1 and CDR2 are MNHEY and SMNVEV (reference sequence). As DNA, the CDR3 is TGTGCCAGCAGACCGGACGGGAACACTGAAGCTTTCTTT. Residues: CASRPDGNTEAFF.

This clonotype came up many times. The chain combines TRBV4-3 with TRBJ1-5; D perhaps matches TRBD1 (6 bases). Germline V gene lookup returns CDR1 LGHNA and CDR2 YSLEER. CDR3 length: 16 residues. The germline V and J ends were trimmed by 0 bases and 2 bases, with 11 bases remaining between them. CDR3 region: CASSQDFPGGNQPQHF. CDR3 coding DNA: TGCGCCAGCAGCCAAGATTTTCCAGGGGGCAATCAGCCCCAGCATTTT.

On this clonotype itself: Being one base from a much bigger clone, this may be a read error. This chain joins TRBV27 and TRBJ1-2; tentative D call: TRBD1 (6 bases). Germline CDR1 is MNHEY and CDR2 is SMNVEV (reference sequence). This CDR3 is built from 14 residues. The CDR3 coding sequence is TGTGCCAACAGTCCCGGACAGCCGTACTATGGCTACACCTTC. Its protein is CANSPGQPYYGYTF.